This T cell receptor (delta chain) originates from a study of gamma-delta T cells after stem cell transplantation. Notes on this clone: The protein recorded in TCRdb matches a much larger clone and deviates from this DNA's translation at residue 12, suggesting a read error; the protein here is obtained by translating the DNA.

TCRdb applied CATT to the RT-PCR reads for clone calling. This table holds 2,500 to 3,000 delta-chain clones, 3% found once. The germline gives CDR1 GEAIGNYY, CDR2 EKD. The CDR3 is made up of 17 amino acids. V lost 1 base and J lost 10; bases outside the gene matches: 15. Sequencing was carried out using gamma-delta T cells. This sequence joins TRDV2 and TRDJ1; 12 bases map to TRDD3. This receptor was identified in a human donor. It is not recorded whose cells these are; they may come from a transplant donor. CDR3 DNA sequence: TGTGCCTGTGACACTCTACTGGGGGATACTAGTAGGAAGGGACTCATCTTT. This translates into CACDTLLGDTSRKGLIF.